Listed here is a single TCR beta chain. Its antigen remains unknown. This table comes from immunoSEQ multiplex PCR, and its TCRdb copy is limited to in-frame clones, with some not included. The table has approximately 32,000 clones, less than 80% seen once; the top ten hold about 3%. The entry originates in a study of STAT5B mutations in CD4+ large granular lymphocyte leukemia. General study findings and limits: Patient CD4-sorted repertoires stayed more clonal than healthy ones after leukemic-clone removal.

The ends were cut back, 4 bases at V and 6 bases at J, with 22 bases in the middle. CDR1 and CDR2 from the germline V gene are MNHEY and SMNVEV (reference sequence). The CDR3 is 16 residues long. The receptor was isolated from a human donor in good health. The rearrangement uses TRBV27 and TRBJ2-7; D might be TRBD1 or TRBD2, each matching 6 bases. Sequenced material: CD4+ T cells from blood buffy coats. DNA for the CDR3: TGTGCCAGCAGTTCCCCCTCCGCGGGACAAGTGCGCGAGCAGTACTTC. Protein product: CASSSPSAGQVREQYF.